The entry below describes one T cell receptor (beta chain). Its specificity is unknown. J gave up 12 bases and V 2 bases, and 19 bases lay outside the gene matches. Germline assignment: CDR1 MDHEN and CDR2 SYDVKM. This CDR3 is built from 17 residues. Sequencing was performed with immunoSEQ multiplex PCR; in TCRdb, only in-frame clones are kept and a portion is missing. This sample yields about 43,000 clones, of which 90% to 95% are seen a single time; roughly 2% belongs to the top ten. These data are taken from a study of T cells in tuberculosis. Regarding the study as a whole: Selection depended on which cryopreserved specimens were available. GEM motif frequencies gave 70% accuracy; the GMM repertoire gave 80% to 90%.

The TCR comes from a donor aged 10-30 years with latent tuberculosis or without tuberculosis infection. Some clones in this sample may be carry-over from other donors' samples. Sequenced: PBMCs. This chain links TRBV28 with TRBJ2-1; TRBD2 matches at 7 bases. CDR3 nucleotide sequence: TGTGCCAGCAGTTTAAGATCGTCGGGGGAGGGCCACGGGGGGCAGTTCTTC. It encodes CASSLRSSGEGHGGQFF.